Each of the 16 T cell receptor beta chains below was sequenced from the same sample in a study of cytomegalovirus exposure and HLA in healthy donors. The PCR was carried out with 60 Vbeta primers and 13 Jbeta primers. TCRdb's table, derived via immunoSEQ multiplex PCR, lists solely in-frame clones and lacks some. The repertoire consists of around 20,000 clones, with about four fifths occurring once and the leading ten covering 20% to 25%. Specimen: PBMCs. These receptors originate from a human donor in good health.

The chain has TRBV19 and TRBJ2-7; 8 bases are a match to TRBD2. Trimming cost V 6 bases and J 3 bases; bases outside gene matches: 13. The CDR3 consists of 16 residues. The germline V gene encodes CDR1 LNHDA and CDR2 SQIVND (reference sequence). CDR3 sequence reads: CASSVPGLVGLYEQYF. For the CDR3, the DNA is TGTGCCAGTAGCGTACCGGGACTAGTGGGACTCTACGAGCAGTACTTC.

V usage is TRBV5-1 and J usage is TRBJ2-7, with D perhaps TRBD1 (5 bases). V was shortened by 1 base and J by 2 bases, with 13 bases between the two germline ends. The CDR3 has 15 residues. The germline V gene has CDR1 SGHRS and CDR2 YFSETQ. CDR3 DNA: TGCGCCAGCAGCTTGAACAGGCCTTCTACCTACGAGCAGTACTTC. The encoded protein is CASSLNRPSTYEQYF. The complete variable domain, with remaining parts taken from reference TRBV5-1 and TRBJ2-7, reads KAGVTQTPRYLIKTRGQQVTLSCSPISGHRSVSWYQQTPGQGLQFLFEYFSETQRNKGNFPGRFSGRQFSNSRSEMNVSTLELGDSALYLCASSLNRPSTYEQYFGPGTRLTVT.

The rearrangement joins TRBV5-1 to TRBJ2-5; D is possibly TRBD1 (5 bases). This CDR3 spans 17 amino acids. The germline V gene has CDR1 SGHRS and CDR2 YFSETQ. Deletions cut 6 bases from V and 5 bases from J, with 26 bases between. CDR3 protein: CASIPRAGLGLSETQYF. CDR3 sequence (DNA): TGCGCCAGCATCCCCCGGGCAGGGTTAGGGCTTAGTGAGACCCAGTACTTC.

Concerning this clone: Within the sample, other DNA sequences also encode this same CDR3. Written as DNA, the CDR3 is TGTGGCCTGGGGGGGGTCCGGGTGAGAACTGAAGCTTTCTTT. Encoded protein: CGLGGVRVRTEAFF. The rearrangement links TRBV27 to TRBJ1-1; possible D gene TRBD1, 5 bases. Germline loops: CDR1 MNHEY, CDR2 SMNVEV (reference sequence). This CDR3 comprises 14 residues.

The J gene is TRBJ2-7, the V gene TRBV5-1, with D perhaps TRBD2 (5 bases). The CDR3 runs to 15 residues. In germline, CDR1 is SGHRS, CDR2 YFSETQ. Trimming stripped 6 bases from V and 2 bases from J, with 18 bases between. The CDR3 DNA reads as TGCGCCAGCACCCCCGCGGGCCCGAACACCTACGAGCAGTACTTC. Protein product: CASTPAGPNTYEQYF.

The CDR3 reads CASSARLARYNEQFF. CDR3 coding DNA: TGTGCCAGCAGCGCCCGACTAGCGCGGTACAATGAGCAGTTCTTC. The genes are TRBV7-9 and TRBJ2-1; TRBD2 agrees at 8 bases. V lost 5 bases to trimming and J lost 4 bases; unmatched junction nucleotides: 7. CDR3 size: 15 residues. Per germline, CDR1 SEHNR and CDR2 FQNEAQ (reference sequence).

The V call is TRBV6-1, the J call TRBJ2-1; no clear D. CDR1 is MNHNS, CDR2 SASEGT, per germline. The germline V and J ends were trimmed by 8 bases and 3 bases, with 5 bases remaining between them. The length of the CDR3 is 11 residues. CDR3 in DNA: TGTGCCAGCCCAGACTACAATGAGCAGTTCTTC. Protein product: CASPDYNEQFF.

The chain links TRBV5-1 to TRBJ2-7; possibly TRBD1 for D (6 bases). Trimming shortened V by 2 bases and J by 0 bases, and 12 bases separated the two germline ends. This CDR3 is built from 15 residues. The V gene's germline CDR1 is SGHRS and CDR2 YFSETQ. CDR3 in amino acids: CASSFLQGSSYEQYF. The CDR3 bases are TGCGCCAGCAGCTTTTTACAGGGCAGCTCCTACGAGCAGTACTTC.

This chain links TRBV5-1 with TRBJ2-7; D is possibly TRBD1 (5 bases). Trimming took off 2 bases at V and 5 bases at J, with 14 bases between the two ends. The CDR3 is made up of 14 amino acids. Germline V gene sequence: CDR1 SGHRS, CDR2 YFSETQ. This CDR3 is CASSFVQGEDEQYF. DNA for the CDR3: TGCGCCAGCAGCTTTGTCCAGGGTGAAGACGAGCAGTACTTC.

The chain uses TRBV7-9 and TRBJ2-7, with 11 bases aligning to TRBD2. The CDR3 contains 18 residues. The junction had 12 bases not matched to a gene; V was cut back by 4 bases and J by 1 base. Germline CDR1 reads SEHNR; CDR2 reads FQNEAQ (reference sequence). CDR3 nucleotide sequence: TGTGCCAGCAGCTACTCGCGGGCCGGGACTAGCGGTTCCTACGAGCAGTACTTC. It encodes CASSYSRAGTSGSYEQYF. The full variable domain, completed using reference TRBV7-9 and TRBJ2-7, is DTGVSQNPRHKITKRGQNVTFRCDPISEHNRLYWYRQTLGQGPEFLTYFQNEAQLEKSRLLSDRFSAERPKGSFSTLEIQRTEQGDSAMYLCASSYSRAGTSGSYEQYFGPGTRLTVT.

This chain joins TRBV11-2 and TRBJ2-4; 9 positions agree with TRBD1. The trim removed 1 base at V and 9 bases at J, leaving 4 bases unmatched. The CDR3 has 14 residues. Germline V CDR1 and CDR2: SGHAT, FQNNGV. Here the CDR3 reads CASSLGGQGTIQYF. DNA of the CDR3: TGTGCCAGCAGCTTAGGGGGACAGGGAACCATTCAGTACTTC.

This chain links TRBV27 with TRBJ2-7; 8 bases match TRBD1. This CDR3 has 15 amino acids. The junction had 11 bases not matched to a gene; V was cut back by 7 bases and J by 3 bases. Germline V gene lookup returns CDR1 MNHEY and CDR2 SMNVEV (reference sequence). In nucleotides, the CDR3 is TGTGCCAGCACCACAAAACAGGGGGTTGACTACGAGCAGTACTTC. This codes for CASTTKQGVDYEQYF.

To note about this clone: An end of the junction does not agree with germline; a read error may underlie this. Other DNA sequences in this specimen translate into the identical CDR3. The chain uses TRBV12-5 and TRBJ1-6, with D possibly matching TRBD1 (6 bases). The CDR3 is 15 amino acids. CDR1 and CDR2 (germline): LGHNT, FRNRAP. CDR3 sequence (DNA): TGTGCTAGTAAAGGCGGGGGGGCGAATAATTCGCCCCTCCACTTT. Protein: CASKGGGANNSPLHF. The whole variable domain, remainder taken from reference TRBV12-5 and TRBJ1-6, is DARVTQTPRHKVTEMGQEVTMRCQPILGHNTVFWYRQTMMQGLELLAYFRNRAPLDDSGMPKDRFSAEMPDATLATLKIQPSEPRDSAVYFCASKGGGANNSPLHFGNGTRLTVT.

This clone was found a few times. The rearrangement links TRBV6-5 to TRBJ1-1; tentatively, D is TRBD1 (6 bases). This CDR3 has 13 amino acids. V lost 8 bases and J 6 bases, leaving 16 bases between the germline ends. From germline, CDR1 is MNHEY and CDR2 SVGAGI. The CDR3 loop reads CASAHQGTAEAFF. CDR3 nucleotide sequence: TGTGCCAGCGCCCACCAGGGGACCGCTGAAGCTTTCTTT.

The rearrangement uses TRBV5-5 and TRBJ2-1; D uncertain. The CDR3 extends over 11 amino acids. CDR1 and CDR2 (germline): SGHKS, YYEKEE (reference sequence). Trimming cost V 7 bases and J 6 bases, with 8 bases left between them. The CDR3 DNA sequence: TGTGCCAGCCTGTTTAGCAATGAGCAGTTCTTC. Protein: CASLFSNEQFF. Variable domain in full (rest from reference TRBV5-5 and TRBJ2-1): DAGVTQSPTHLIKTRGQQVTLRCSPISGHKSVSWYQQVLGQGPQFIFQYYEKEERGRGNFPDRFSARQFPNYSSELNVNALLLGDSALYLCASLFSNEQFFGPGTRLTVL.

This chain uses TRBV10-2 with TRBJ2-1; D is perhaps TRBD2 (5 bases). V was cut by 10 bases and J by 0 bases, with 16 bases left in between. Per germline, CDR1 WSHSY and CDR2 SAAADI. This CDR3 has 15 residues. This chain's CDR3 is CATQEVRSSYNEQFF. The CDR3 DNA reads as TGCGCCACCCAGGAGGTCAGAAGCTCCTACAATGAGCAGTTCTTC.